This T cell receptor (beta chain) derives from a study of neurological immune-mediated disorders. One entry per CDR3 protein, called by TCRdb with MiXCR from the 5' RACE reads. The sample carries 120,000 or so distinct CDR3 sequences, about 3.2% recorded once. Unsorted libraries came from 2 million PBMCs stored at -80 °C. This clonotype was counted at least ten times. The ends lost 3 bases at V and 1 base at J; junction bases unmatched: 6. The CDR3 totals 16 residues. Germline CDR1 and CDR2: LNHNV and YYDKDF (reference sequence). The sequence was obtained from a woman aged 25 to 39 with multiple sclerosis. The source material was PBMCs. This chain connects TRBV15 to TRBJ2-3; 8 bases are shared with TRBD1. CDR3: CATSRGRGQGTDTQYF. As DNA, the CDR3 is TGTGCCACCAGCAGGGGCCGGGGACAGGGCACAGATACGCAGTATTTT.